This T cell receptor delta chain was obtained from a study of γδ T cells in repeated Plasmodium falciparum infection. In the study overall: The natural-infection arm compared Malian children under seasonal malaria with matched Australian children. Malian samples came from no-transmission periods or across acute febrile malaria episodes.

Bulk repertoires came from Vgamma9/Vdelta2+ or Vdelta2-negative gammadelta T cells flow-sorted from PBMC. Study-wide results and caveats: Waves of new clonotype selection appeared after repeated controlled infections in Vdelta2-negative, largely Vdelta1+, gammadelta T cells.

V lost 6 bases and J lost 0, with 17 bases in between. Germline V gene data show CDR1 as TSWWSYY and CDR2 as QGS. The CDR3 extends over 16 amino acids. Remarks on this clone: The antigen is undetermined. This likely reflects a read error, since a far larger clone is one base away. Other DNA variants within this sample encode the same CDR3.

TCRdb reprocessed the multiplex PCR reads through CATT. This sample has 85,000 to 100,000 delta-chain clones, with more than 0.85% found just once. Sequencing was done on a sample of gamma-delta T cells from blood. J is TRDJ1 and V is TRDV1; the D gene is possibly TRDD3 (6 bases). The J gene, left out of TCRdb, was set here by checking the DNA against germline. This TCR was sampled from a pool of human donors (malaria-infected and uninfected, not separated). The CDR3 DNA is TGTGCTCTTGGTGTCGGGGGGACCCCCTACACCGATAAACTCATCTTT. Its translation is CALGVGGTPYTDKLIF.